Sequencing of this T cell receptor beta chain was carried out in a study of T cell changes during pregnancy in multiple sclerosis. The CDR3 sequence is 14 residues long. The ends were cut back, 3 bases at V and 9 bases at J, with 12 bases in the middle. Per germline, CDR1 MNHEY and CDR2 SVGAGI. Produced via immunoSEQ multiplex PCR; TCRdb's table is partial and in-frame only. The data contain 25,000 to 30,000 clones, approximately 92% of them singletons. The material sequenced was CD4+ T cells from peripheral blood mononuclear cells, taken in the first trimester of pregnancy. The chain carries TRBV6-5 and TRBJ1-6, with D maybe TRBD1 (5 bases). This receptor was identified in a female donor with multiple sclerosis, enrolled in a pregnancy study. In DNA, the CDR3 is TGTGCCAGCAGTTATGTTCAGGGAGGTTCACCCCTCCACTTT. Translated: CASSYVQGGSPLHF.